Sequencing of this TCR beta chain was carried out in a study of T cell repertoires in cytomegalovirus infection. The ends were cut back, 0 bases at V and 3 bases at J, with 8 bases in the middle. The V gene's germline CDR1 is SQVTM and CDR2 ANQGSEA. The CDR3 loop spans 13 amino acids. This clonotype appeared many times. TCRdb used MiXCR to reprocess the reads, holding one entry per CDR3 protein. This table holds just under 300,000 distinct CDR3 sequences, around 9.1% found once. The chain recombines TRBV29-1 with TRBJ1-2; D is ambiguous. The sequenced sample consisted of PBMCs. The source is a human donor in good health (CMV status not recorded). Some clones in this sample may be carry-over from other donors' samples. CDR3 amino acids: CSVEDHRDYGYTF. In DNA form, the CDR3 reads TGCAGCGTTGAAGATCACAGAGACTATGGCTACACCTTC.